This T cell receptor (beta chain) was profiled in a study of identical twins. TCRdb reanalysed the 5' RACE reads using MiXCR and keeps one entry per CDR3 protein. Here the sample spans 430,000 or so distinct CDR3 sequences, roughly a quarter being singletons. V gave up 1 base and J gave up 7 bases, with 1 base separating them. Per the germline V gene, CDR1 is GTSNPN and CDR2 is SVGIG (reference sequence). The CDR3 spans 10 residues. The sample also formed part of further work on T cells expressing NK-cell markers.

The sequence was collected from a woman between 18 and 29 years old in good health. V usage is TRBV30 and J usage is TRBJ2-2; D not certain. Sequencing input: CD4+ T cells sorted from blood. The CDR3 DNA follows: TGTGCCTGGAGTGGCGGGGAGCTGTTTTTT. Protein: CAWSGGELFF.